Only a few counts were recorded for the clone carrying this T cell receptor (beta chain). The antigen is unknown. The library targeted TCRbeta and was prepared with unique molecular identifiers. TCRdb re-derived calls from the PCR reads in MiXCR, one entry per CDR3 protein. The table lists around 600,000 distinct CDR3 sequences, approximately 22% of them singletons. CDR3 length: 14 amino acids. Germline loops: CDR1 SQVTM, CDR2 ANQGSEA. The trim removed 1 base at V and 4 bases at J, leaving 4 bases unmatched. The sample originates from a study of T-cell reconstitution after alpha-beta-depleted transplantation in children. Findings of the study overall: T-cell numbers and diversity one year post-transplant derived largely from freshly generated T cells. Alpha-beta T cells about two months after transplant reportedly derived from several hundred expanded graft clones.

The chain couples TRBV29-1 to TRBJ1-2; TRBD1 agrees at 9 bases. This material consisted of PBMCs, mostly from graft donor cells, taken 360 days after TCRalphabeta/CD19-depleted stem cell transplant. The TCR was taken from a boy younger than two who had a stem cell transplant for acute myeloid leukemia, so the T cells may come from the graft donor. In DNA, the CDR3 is TGCAGCGTTGAAGCGAACAGGGGGCTCTATGGCTACACCTTC. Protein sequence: CSVEANRGLYGYTF.